This TCR beta chain stems from a study of cytomegalovirus exposure and HLA in healthy donors. Separation from the roughly 690-subject first cohort characterized the 120-subject validation cohort, to which the donors belonged. Data came from immunoSEQ multiplex PCR; TCRdb stores just in-frame clones and leaves some out. The sample contains over 150,000 clones, less than 90% of which appear only once. The CDR3 has 12 amino acids. Per germline, CDR1 GTSNPN and CDR2 SVGIG (reference sequence). Trimming took off 1 base at V and 2 bases at J, with 5 bases between the two ends. This chain uses TRBV30 with TRBJ1-1, with no clear D. This TCR came from a woman between 18 and 29 years old in good health and CMV-seronegative. Material for sequencing was PBMCs. The CDR3 protein is CAWSAVNTEAFF. In DNA form, the CDR3 reads TGTGCCTGGAGTGCGGTCAACACTGAAGCTTTCTTT.